This record looks at one TCR beta chain sequence and its context. What it binds is not known. Antigen-specific CD4+ T cells were expanded (with viral peptide pools) by the ViraFEST assay ahead of sequencing. CD4+ T cells were isolated after around 9 days of culture. Vaccinees lacked prior SARS-CoV-2 infection and tested negative for nucleocapsid antibodies. Roughly 1.9 million PBMC per well received approximately 11 IU/ml IL-2 and 8 to 10 ug/ml peptides in culture. These data originate in a study of vaccination effects on CD4 cells after COVID-19. Study-wide points: Clones from infection and from vaccination both contracted markedly late after vaccination.

CDR1 is SGHTA and CDR2 is FQGTGA in the germline V gene. The CDR3 is 15 amino acids. Between the trimmed V and J ends, which lost 5 bases and 2 bases, there was a span of 10 bases. Sequencing was performed with immunoSEQ multiplex PCR; in TCRdb, only in-frame clones are kept and a portion is missing. The sample has about 73,000 clones; roughly 74% are singletons. The TCR sequence derives from a human donor who received a COVID-19 vaccine. The V call is TRBV7-3, the J call TRBJ2-6; D call uncertain. The sequenced sample was CD4+ T cells from PBMCs cultured with HCoV-NL63 spike peptides, obtained before COVID-19 vaccination. CDR3 sequence: CASSPGGAGANVLTF. CDR3 sequence (DNA): TGTGCCAGCAGCCCCGGTGGGGCTGGGGCCAACGTCCTGACTTTC.